Reported below is one T cell receptor beta chain. Its specificity is unknown. These data come from a study of T cells expressing NK-cell markers. The wider study: The TCR beta repertoires originated in sorted CD3+CD56+NKG2C+, CD3+CD56+NKG2C- and CD3+CD56-NKG2C+ T cells.

This CDR3 spans 14 amino acids. Germline V gene data show CDR1 as SGHTA and CDR2 as FQGNSA. In generating TCR beta cDNA, 5'RACE template switching with UMIs was used. Reprocessing the 5' RACE reads, TCRdb reports a single entry for every CDR3 protein and omits DNA. The sample totals 150,000 to 200,000 distinct CDR3 sequences; its top ten clones hold around 20%. Whole-study findings and limits: The study found these clonotypes also leading the CD3+CD56-NKG2C+ fraction in four donors. Expanded NKG2C+ T cell clones had unclear HCMV specificity.

Input material: blood T cells: a sorted CD56 or NKG2C T cell subset, CD4+ or CD8+ T cells, or bulk PBMC T cells (not recorded which). This clonotype originated in a woman between 18 and 69 years old in good health. J is TRBJ1-2 and V is TRBV7-2; the TRBD1 assignment by TCRdb is unverifiable without DNA. CDR3 protein: CASSPGGSPGGYTF. The full variable domain, its missing parts supplied by reference TRBV7-2 and TRBJ1-2, is GAGVSQSPSNKVTEKGKDVELRCDPISGHTALYWYRQSLGQGLEFLIYFQGNSAPDKSGLPSDRFSAERTGGSVSTLTIQRTQQEDSAVYLCASSPGGSPGGYTFGSGTRLTVV.